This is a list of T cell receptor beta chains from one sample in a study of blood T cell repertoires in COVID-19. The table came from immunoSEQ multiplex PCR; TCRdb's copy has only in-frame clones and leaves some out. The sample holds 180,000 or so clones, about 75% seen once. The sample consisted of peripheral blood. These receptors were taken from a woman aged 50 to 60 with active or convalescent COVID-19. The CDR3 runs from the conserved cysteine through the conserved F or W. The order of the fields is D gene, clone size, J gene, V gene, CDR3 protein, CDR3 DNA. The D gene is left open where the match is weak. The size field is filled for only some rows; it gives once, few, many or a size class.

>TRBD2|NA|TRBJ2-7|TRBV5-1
CASSPGTSGGSFSYEQYF
TGCGCCAGCAGCCCCGGGACTAGCGGGGGAAGCTTCTCCTACGAGCAGTACTTC
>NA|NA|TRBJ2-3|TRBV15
CATSKGEVGLPTDTQYF
TGTGCCACCAGCAAGGGAGAGGTGGGACTCCCCACAGATACGCAGTATTTT
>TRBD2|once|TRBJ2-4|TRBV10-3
CAISDRGGKNIQYF
TGTGCCATCAGTGACCGCGGGGGCAAAAACATTCAGTACTTC
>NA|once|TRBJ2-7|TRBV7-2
CASSSLGGPPYEQYF
TGTGCCAGCAGCTCGCTCGGAGGGCCTCCCTACGAGCAGTACTTC
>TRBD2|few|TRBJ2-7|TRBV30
CAWTLRGEQYEQYF
TGTGCCTGGACCCTACGGGGGGAACAGTACGAGCAGTACTTC
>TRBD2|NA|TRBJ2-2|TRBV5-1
CASSLALAGVQTGELFF
TGCGCCAGCAGCTTGGCCCTAGCGGGAGTTCAAACCGGGGAGCTGTTTTTT
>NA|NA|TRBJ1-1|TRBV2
CASGSGTEAFF
TGTGCCAGCGGGTCAGGGACTGAAGCTTTCTTT
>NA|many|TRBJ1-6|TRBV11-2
CASSLEAGTALHF
TGTGCCAGCAGCTTAGAGGCAGGCACGGCCCTCCACTTT
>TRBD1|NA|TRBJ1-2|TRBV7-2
CASSLGQGAEGYTF
TGTGCCAGCAGCTTAGGGCAGGGGGCCGAAGGCTACACCTTC
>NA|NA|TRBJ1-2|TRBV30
CAWRGTVYGYTF
TGTGCCTGGCGCGGGACGGTCTATGGCTACACCTTC
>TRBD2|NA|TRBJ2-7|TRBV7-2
CASSFSGRGVYEQYF
TGTGCCAGCAGTTTTAGCGGGAGGGGGGTCTACGAGCAGTACTTC
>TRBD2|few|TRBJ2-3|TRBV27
CASSISWTSGFEDTQYF
TGTGCCAGCAGTATCTCTTGGACTAGCGGGTTTGAGGATACGCAGTATTTT
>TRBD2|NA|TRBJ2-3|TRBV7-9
CASSLASGGTDTQYF
TGTGCCAGCAGCTTGGCTAGCGGAGGGACAGATACGCAGTATTTT
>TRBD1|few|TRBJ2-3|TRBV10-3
CAISEAGQGAGDTQYF
TGTGCCATCAGTGAGGCGGGACAGGGGGCAGGAGATACGCAGTATTTT
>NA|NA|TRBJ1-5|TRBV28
CASSPDGIYSNQPQHF
TGTGCCAGCAGCCCCGACGGGATTTACAGCAATCAGCCCCAGCATTTT
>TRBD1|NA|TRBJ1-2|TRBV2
CASILNRGHRGYTF
TGTGCCAGCATCCTAAACAGGGGGCATCGTGGCTACACCTTC
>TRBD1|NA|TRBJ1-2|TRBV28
CASSSRTGGVDGYTF
TGTGCCAGCAGTTCCAGGACAGGGGGCGTCGATGGCTACACCTTC
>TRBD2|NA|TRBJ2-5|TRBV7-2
CASSPAFGLAGGQEETQYF
TGTGCCAGCAGCCCAGCGTTCGGACTAGCGGGGGGTCAGGAAGAGACCCAGTACTTC
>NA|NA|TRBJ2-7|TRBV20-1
CSASRQGGSYEQYF
TGCAGTGCTAGTAGGCAGGGTGGTTCCTACGAGCAGTACTTC
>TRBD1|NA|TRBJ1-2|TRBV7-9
CASSPPGQGGIYGYTF
TGTGCCAGCAGCCCCCCAGGGCAGGGGGGCATCTATGGCTACACCTTC
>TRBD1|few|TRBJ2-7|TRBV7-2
CASSSPGQGARYEQYF
TGTGCCAGCAGCTCGCCGGGACAGGGGGCGCGCTACGAGCAGTACTTC
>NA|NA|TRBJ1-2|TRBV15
CATSAPHSGYGYTF
TGTGCCACCAGCGCCCCCCATTCCGGCTATGGCTACACCTTC
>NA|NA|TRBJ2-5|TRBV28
CASSPPRGGQETQYF
TGTGCCAGCAGTCCACCTAGGGGTGGACAAGAGACCCAGTACTTC
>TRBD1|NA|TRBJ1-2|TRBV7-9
CASSPTQGVDYGYTF
TGTGCCAGCAGCCCTACCCAGGGGGTTGACTATGGCTACACCTTC
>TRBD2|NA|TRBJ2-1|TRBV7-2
CASSPAGTRGNEQFF
TGTGCCAGCAGCCCCGCCGGGACTAGGGGGAATGAGCAGTTCTTC
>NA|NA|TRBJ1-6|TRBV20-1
CSAGPSPLHF
TGCAGTGCTGGGCCTTCACCCCTCCACTTT
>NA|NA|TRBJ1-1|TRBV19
CASSMSTEAFF
TGTGCCAGTAGTATGAGCACTGAAGCTTTCTTT
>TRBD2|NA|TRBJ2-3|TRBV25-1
CASSEGAGGLDTQYF
TGTGCCAGCAGTGAGGGAGCGGGAGGGCTAGATACGCAGTATTTT
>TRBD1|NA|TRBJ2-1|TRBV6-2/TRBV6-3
CASSLGQGGHEQFF
TGTGCCAGCAGTCTCGGACAGGGAGGCCATGAGCAGTTCTTC
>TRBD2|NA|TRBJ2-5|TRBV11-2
CASSPGLAETQYF
TGTGCCAGCAGCCCGGGACTAGCGGAGACCCAGTACTTC
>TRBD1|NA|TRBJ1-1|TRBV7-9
CASSLAKGAQGEAFF
TGTGCCAGCAGCTTAGCGAAGGGGGCGCAAGGTGAAGCTTTCTTT
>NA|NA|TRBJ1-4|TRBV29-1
CSVVGGTNEKLFF
TGCAGCGTTGTGGGGGGAACTAATGAAAAACTGTTTTTT
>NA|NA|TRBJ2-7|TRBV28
CASSLRQGEQYF
TGTGCCAGCAGTTTAAGGCAGGGGGAGCAGTACTTC
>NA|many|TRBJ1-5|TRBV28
CASGSGQPQHF
TGTGCCAGCGGCTCAGGGCAGCCCCAGCATTTT
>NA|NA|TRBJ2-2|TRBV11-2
CASSSPAAGGSAGELFF
TGTGCCAGCAGCTCCCCCGCGGCAGGCGGGTCGGCCGGGGAGCTGTTTTTT
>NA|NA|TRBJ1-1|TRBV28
CASSSPQRELNTEAFF
TGTGCCAGCAGCAGCCCACAGAGGGAACTGAACACTGAAGCTTTCTTT
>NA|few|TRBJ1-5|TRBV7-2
CASSVRQSNQPQHF
TGTGCCAGCAGCGTAAGACAGAGCAATCAGCCCCAGCATTTT
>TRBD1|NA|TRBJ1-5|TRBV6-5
CASRGDRGGNQPQHF
TGTGCCAGCAGAGGGGACAGGGGAGGAAATCAGCCCCAGCATTTT